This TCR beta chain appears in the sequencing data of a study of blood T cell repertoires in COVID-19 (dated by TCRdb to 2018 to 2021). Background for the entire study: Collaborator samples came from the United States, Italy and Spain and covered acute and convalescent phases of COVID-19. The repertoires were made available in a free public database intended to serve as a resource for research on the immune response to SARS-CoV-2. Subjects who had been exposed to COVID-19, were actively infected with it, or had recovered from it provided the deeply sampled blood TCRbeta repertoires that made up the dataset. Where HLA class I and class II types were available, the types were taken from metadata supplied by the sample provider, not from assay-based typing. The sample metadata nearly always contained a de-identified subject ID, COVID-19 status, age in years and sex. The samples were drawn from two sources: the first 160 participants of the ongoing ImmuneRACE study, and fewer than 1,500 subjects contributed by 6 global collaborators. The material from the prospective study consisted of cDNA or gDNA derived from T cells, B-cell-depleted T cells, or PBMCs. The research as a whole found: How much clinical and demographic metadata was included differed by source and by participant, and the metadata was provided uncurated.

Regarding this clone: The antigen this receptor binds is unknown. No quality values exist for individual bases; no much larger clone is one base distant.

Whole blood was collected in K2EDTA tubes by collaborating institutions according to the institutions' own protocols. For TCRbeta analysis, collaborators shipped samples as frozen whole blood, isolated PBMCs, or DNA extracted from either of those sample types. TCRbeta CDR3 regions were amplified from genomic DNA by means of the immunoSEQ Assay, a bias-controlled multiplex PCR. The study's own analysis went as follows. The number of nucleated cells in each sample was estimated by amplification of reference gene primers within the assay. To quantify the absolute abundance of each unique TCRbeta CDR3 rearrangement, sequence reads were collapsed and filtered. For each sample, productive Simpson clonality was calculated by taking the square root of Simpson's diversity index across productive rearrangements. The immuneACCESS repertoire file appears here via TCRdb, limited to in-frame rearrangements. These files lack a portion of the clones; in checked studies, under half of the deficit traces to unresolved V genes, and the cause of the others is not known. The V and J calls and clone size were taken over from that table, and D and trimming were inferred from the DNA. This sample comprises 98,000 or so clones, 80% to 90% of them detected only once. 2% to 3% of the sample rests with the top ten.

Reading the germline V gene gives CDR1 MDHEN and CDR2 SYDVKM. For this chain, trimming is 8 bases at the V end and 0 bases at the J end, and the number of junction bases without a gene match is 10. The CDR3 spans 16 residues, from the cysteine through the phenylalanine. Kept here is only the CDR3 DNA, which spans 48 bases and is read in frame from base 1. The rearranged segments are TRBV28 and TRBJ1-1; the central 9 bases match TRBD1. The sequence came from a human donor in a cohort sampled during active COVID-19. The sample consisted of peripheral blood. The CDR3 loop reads CASDTGTGWMNTEAFF. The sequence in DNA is TGTGCCAGCGACACCGGGACAGGGTGGATGAACACTGAAGCTTTCTTT.